This T cell receptor beta chain came from a study of beta chain features in type 1 diabetes. It was via CD45RO/CCR7/CD25/CD127/CD95/CD27 that CD4+ naive, central memory, regulatory and stem cell-like memory cells were sorted. The isolated RNA, all of it, was reverse transcribed, so expressed TCRB transcripts were what got sequenced. About 3.57 million reads were obtained on average from naive, central memory and regulatory T cell samples. Assay used: immunoSEQ multiplex PCR; TCRdb lists only in-frame clones, some missing. The sample holds about 620,000 clones, about a sixth seen once. Whole-study findings and limits: When VDJ junctions were examined, type 1 diabetes patients showed fewer insertions and more deletions. Small HLA sub-analyses could not settle whether HLA shapes TCRB rearrangement.

This clone appeared a few times. Its antigen is not known. Per the germline V gene, CDR1 is SGHAT and CDR2 is FQNNGV. Trimming shortened V by 0 bases and J by 5 bases, and 16 bases separated the two germline ends. This CDR3 region has 16 residues. The source material was naive CD4+ T cells from blood. This chain uses TRBV11-2 with TRBJ2-5; perhaps TRBD2 as D (6 bases). The receptor's source is a man between 18 and 29 years old in good health. CDR3 sequence: CASSLEGRRGSETQYF. Here the CDR3 DNA reads TGTGCCAGCAGCTTAGAGGGGCGGAGGGGTTCGGAGACCCAGTACTTC.